This is a list of T cell receptor beta chains from one sample in a study of T cells in localized non-small cell lung cancer. The data were produced by immunoSEQ multiplex PCR, yet TCRdb's version contains in-frame clones alone and is incomplete. The sample contains over 65,000 clones, approximately 84% of which appear only once. This specimen was peripheral blood, taken before any cancer treatment. The receptors stem from a female donor over 55 with stage I lung adenocarcinoma. Both conserved end residues are part of each CDR3. D genes are given only for firm matches. Size tells how often a clone was seen (once, few, many) or the class of an expanded clone, and some rows leave it out.

d_call	v_call	j_call	clone_size	cdr3_nt	cdr3_aa
.	TRBV29-1	TRBJ1-3	.	TGCAGCGTTGAGAGCCAGGGAACTGGAAACACCATATATTTT	CSVESQGTGNTIYF
.	TRBV6-1	TRBJ1-2	once	TGTGCCAGCAGTTGGGCAGGCCTGGCCTATGGCTACACCTTC	CASSWAGLAYGYTF
.	TRBV4-3	TRBJ2-3	.	TGCGCCAGCAGCCAGCTACAGGGGAGGTTTGTAGATACGCAGTATTTT	CASSQLQGRFVDTQYF
TRBD1	TRBV5-1	TRBJ1-2	once	TGCGCCAGCAGCGGGACAGGGAACAACCCTGGCTACACCTTC	CASSGTGNNPGYTF
TRBD2	TRBV7-9	TRBJ2-3	once	TGTGCCAGCAGCTTAGATTTGGGACTAGCGGGGGTCACAGATACGCAGTATTTT	CASSLDLGLAGVTDTQYF
.	TRBV28	TRBJ2-4	.	TGTGCCAGCAGCTCACAGGGATTCCATTCCAAAAACATTCAGTACTTC	CASSSQGFHSKNIQYF
TRBD2	TRBV9	TRBJ2-1	.	TGTGCCAGCAGCACTAGCGGGGGGGCCCTTTCCTACAATGAGCAGTTCTTC	CASSTSGGALSYNEQFF
.	TRBV28	TRBJ1-4	.	TGTGCCAGCAGTTTATCGCCGTACTCAACTAATGAAAAACTGTTTTTT	CASSLSPYSTNEKLFF
.	TRBV19	TRBJ1-5	.	TGTGCCAGTAGTATCGGGCGGGTCAATCAGCCCCAGCATTTT	CASSIGRVNQPQHF
.	TRBV6-1	TRBJ1-5	.	TGTGCCAGCGAGGGGGGGGGTCAGCCCCAGCATTTT	CASEGGGQPQHF
TRBD1	TRBV7-2	TRBJ2-1	.	TGTGCCAGCTCCACGACAGGGGTCAATGAGCAGTTCTTC	CASSTTGVNEQFF
TRBD1	TRBV9	TRBJ1-4	.	TGTGCCAGCAGCCCATACAGGGGCCAAGGAGAAAAACTGTTTTTT	CASSPYRGQGEKLFF
TRBD2	TRBV4-1	TRBJ2-3	.	TGCGCCAGCAGCCAAGATACGCCCCTAGCGGGAGGGGCGGATACGCAGTATTTT	CASSQDTPLAGGADTQYF
.	TRBV2	TRBJ2-5	.	TGTGCCAGCAGTGAAGGGAGGGAGACCCAGTACTTC	CASSEGRETQYF